The rows below give T cell receptor beta chains drawn from one sample of a study of cytomegalovirus exposure and HLA in healthy donors. Using immunoSEQ multiplex PCR, the repertoire was profiled, and TCRdb retains in-frame clones only, with some absent. The sample lists 300,000 to 450,000 clones; 70% to 90% were seen once. Sequences were obtained from PBMCs. The receptors derive from a woman between 18 and 29 years old in good health and CMV-seronegative. CDR3s include the opening cysteine and the closing phenylalanine or tryptophan. Fields, in order: clone size, D gene, J gene, V gene, CDR3 DNA, CDR3 protein. A D gene is named only where the DNA matches it firmly. Part of the rows lack a size; the others show once, few, many or a class for expanded clones.

>once|TRBD2|TRBJ2-1|TRBV19
TGTGCCACCGAGGTTGCGGGAGGTAATGAGCAGTTCTTC
CATEVAGGNEQFF
>.|.|TRBJ1-1|TRBV4-1
TGCGCCAGCAGCCAAGATGGCGTTTGGGGGGACACTGAAGCTTTCTTT
CASSQDGVWGDTEAFF
>few|TRBD2|TRBJ2-1|TRBV7-9
TGTGCCAGCAGGCCTCCTCCGGGACTAGTGGTTGTTGAGCAGTTCTTC
CASRPPPGLVVVEQFF
>.|.|TRBJ1-4|TRBV5-6
TGTGCCAGCAGCCGGGGGGTGATTAATGAAAAACTGTTTTTT
CASSRGVINEKLFF
>.|.|TRBJ2-7|TRBV28
TGTGCCAGCACCCCCCGAGGTCCCACTCGATACGAGCAGTACTTC
CASTPRGPTRYEQYF
>.|TRBD1|TRBJ1-2|TRBV7-9
TGTGCCAGCAGCTTATACCCGGAGGGGGCTGGCTATGGCTACACCTTC
CASSLYPEGAGYGYTF
>.|.|TRBJ2-7|TRBV28
TGTGCCAGCAGTGACTCAGGGTACGAGCAGTACTTC
CASSDSGYEQYF
>.|TRBD2|TRBJ2-7|TRBV30
TGTGCCTGGACGCATAGCGGGGACGAGCAGTACTTC
CAWTHSGDEQYF
>.|.|TRBJ1-2|TRBV9
TGTGCCAGCAGCGTAGAAGCGGTAGGGGGTGGTTATGGCTACACCTTC
CASSVEAVGGGYGYTF
>.|.|TRBJ2-3|TRBV27
TGTGCCAGCAGTTTATCAGGGGGACGCGGGAGAATCGCAGATACGCAGTATTTT
CASSLSGGRGRIADTQYF
>.|TRBD1|TRBJ2-7|TRBV7-9
TGTGCCAGCAGCTTAGCGGGACAGGGGGATGGCGAGCAGTACTTC
CASSLAGQGDGEQYF
>.|.|TRBJ2-7|TRBV5-6
TGTGCCAGCAGCCCAGGCCCCGGGTACAGAGGGTACGAGCAGTACTTC
CASSPGPGYRGYEQYF
>.|TRBD1|TRBJ1-5|TRBV5-1
TGCGCCAGCAGCCCAGGACAGGGAAGGGGCAATCAGCCCCAGCATTTT
CASSPGQGRGNQPQHF
>.|TRBD2|TRBJ2-1|TRBV2
TGTGCCAGCAGTGGGAGTAACGGGAAGTGGGAGCGGGGGAATGAGCAGTTCTTC
CASSGSNGKWERGNEQFF
>few|TRBD1|TRBJ1-4|TRBV2
TGTGCCAGCAGTATTAGACAGGGTGGCGAAAAACTGTTTTTT
CASSIRQGGEKLFF
>.|TRBD2|TRBJ2-7|TRBV19
TGTGCCAGTAGTATCCAGGCGGGGGGTAGATACGAGCAGTACTTC
CASSIQAGGRYEQYF
>.|TRBD2|TRBJ2-7|TRBV19
TGTGCCAGTAGTCTGGGACTAGCGGGAGGGCCTGGCTACGAGCAGTACTTC
CASSLGLAGGPGYEQYF
>.|TRBD1|TRBJ2-7|TRBV18
TGTGCCAGCTCACCCGGACAGGGGGCCTACGAGCAGTACTTC
CASSPGQGAYEQYF
>few|.|TRBJ1-3|TRBV18
TGTGCCAGCTCACCACCGGGGGCCTCTGGAAACACCATATATTTT
CASSPPGASGNTIYF
>.|TRBD1|TRBJ2-2|TRBV5-1
TGCGCCAGCGGACAGGGGGATACCGGGGAGCTGTTTTTT
CASGQGDTGELFF
>once|.|TRBJ2-7|TRBV29-1
TGCAGCGTTGAAGGGCAGGACTCCTACGAGCAGTACTTC
CSVEGQDSYEQYF
>few|.|TRBJ2-7|TRBV2
TGTGCCAGCAGCCGGGACACAGTCTACGAGCAGTACTTC
CASSRDTVYEQYF
>.|.|TRBJ2-2|TRBV21-1
TGTGCCAGCAGCCTCCGAGGACTAGCGGGACCGGGCACCGGGGAGCTGTTTTTT
CASSLRGLAGPGTGELFF
>.|.|TRBJ1-1|TRBV19
TGTGCCAGTAGTTTCCAAGGTGCGGCTGAAGCTTTCTTT
CASSFQGAAEAFF
>.|.|TRBJ1-4|TRBV2
TGTGCCAGCTTTCTAACAGGAACTAATGAAAAACTGTTTTTT
CASFLTGTNEKLFF
>.|.|TRBJ2-7|TRBV5-1
TGCGCCAGCAGCTCGGCAGGGGGCGGGGGATCTTACGAGCAGTACTTC
CASSSAGGGGSYEQYF
>.|TRBD2|TRBJ2-7|TRBV28
TGTGCCAGCAGGGATAGCGGGTCTGTCGAGCAGTACTTC
CASRDSGSVEQYF
>.|.|TRBJ1-1|TRBV6-6
TGTGCCAGCAGTTTATACAGGGAGGGGACTGAAGCTTTCTTT
CASSLYREGTEAFF
>.|TRBD1|TRBJ2-2|TRBV19
TGTGCCAGTAGTATGGTGACAGGGTACACCGGGGAGCTGTTTTTT
CASSMVTGYTGELFF
>.|.|TRBJ2-7|TRBV18
TGTGCCAGCTCACCACAAGCGAAATCCTACGAGCAGTACTTC
CASSPQAKSYEQYF
>once|TRBD1|TRBJ2-7|TRBV7-9
TGTGCCAGCAGCTTGACAGGGTCCGATTCCTACGAGCAGTACTTC
CASSLTGSDSYEQYF
>.|.|TRBJ1-3|TRBV2
TGTGCCAGCAGTACAGGGATCGGAAACACCATATATTTT
CASSTGIGNTIYF
>.|.|TRBJ1-5|TRBV19
TGTGCCACCGGGGATAGGGAGCCCCAGCATTTT
CATGDREPQHF
>.|.|TRBJ2-1|TRBV6-1
TGTGCCAGCAGTGAAGTGGGGAGCGGTGAGCAGTTCTTC
CASSEVGSGEQFF
>.|TRBD1|TRBJ2-7|TRBV6-1
TGTGCCGCCCAGCCCCGACAGGGAGCCTCCTACGAGCAGTACTTC
CAAQPRQGASYEQYF
>.|.|TRBJ2-2|TRBV7-3
TGTGCCAGCAGCTTAACGAAGCCGACTACCGTTTGGGGCGGGGAGCTGTTTTTT
CASSLTKPTTVWGGELFF
>.|.|TRBJ2-7|TRBV7-9
TGTGCCAGCAGCCCCACGCTATTGTACGAGCAGTACTTC
CASSPTLLYEQYF
>.|.|TRBJ1-2|TRBV30
TGTGCCTGGAGTCTCTCGACATCGGCTGGCTACACCTTC
CAWSLSTSAGYTF
>.|.|TRBJ1-1|TRBV27
TGTGCCAGCAGTTCGCAGGGGCTTGGGAACACTGAAGCTTTCTTT
CASSSQGLGNTEAFF
>.|TRBD2|TRBJ2-3|TRBV7-2
TGTGCCAGCAGCTTGAATCCAGTGAGCGGGACCCGCACAGATACGCAGTATTTT
CASSLNPVSGTRTDTQYF
>.|TRBD2|TRBJ2-1|TRBV6-4
TGTGCCAGCAGTCTACTAGCGGGGGATCACAATGAGCAGTTCTTC
CASSLLAGDHNEQFF
>.|.|TRBJ1-2|TRBV2
TGTGCCAGCCACAGGGCTTTAGAATATGGCTACACCTTC
CASHRALEYGYTF
>.|.|TRBJ1-2|TRBV6-4
TGTGCCAGCAGTGACTTCCTGGACCGTGCTGGACATGGTGGCTACACCTTC
CASSDFLDRAGHGGYTF
>.|TRBD1|TRBJ1-1|TRBV5-1
TGCGCCAGCAAAAAACAGGGGGCCTCTGAAGCTTTCTTT
CASKKQGASEAFF
>.|TRBD1|TRBJ1-2|TRBV2
TGTGCCAGCAGTGAAGGGACAGGGGGCCAGAACTATGGCTACACCTTC
CASSEGTGGQNYGYTF
>.|.|TRBJ2-7|TRBV21-1
TGTGCCAGCAGCAAAGGCGGGACTAGGGAGTCCTACGAGCAGTACTTC
CASSKGGTRESYEQYF
>.|TRBD1|TRBJ1-1|TRBV4-2
TGTGCCAGCAGCCAAGGAGGGACAGGGGGCACTGAAGCTTTCTTT
CASSQGGTGGTEAFF
>few|.|TRBJ2-3|TRBV13
TGTGCCAGCAGCTTACTCGGGGGAGGAGATACGCAGTATTTT
CASSLLGGGDTQYF
>.|.|TRBJ1-6|TRBV5-4
TGTGCCAGCAGCCTGGACAGAATAAATTCACCCCTCCACTTT
CASSLDRINSPLHF
>once|.|TRBJ2-3|TRBV20-1
TGCAGTGCTAGATGGAGGGATACGCAGTATTTT
CSARWRDTQYF
>.|.|TRBJ2-7|TRBV28
TGTGCCAGCAGTCCTGTAAGGGAGCCGGGCGAGCAGTACTTC
CASSPVREPGEQYF
>.|TRBD1|TRBJ1-6|TRBV28
TGTGCCAGCAGTCCCCATACGACAGGGTACTCCTATAATTCACCCCTCCACTTT
CASSPHTTGYSYNSPLHF